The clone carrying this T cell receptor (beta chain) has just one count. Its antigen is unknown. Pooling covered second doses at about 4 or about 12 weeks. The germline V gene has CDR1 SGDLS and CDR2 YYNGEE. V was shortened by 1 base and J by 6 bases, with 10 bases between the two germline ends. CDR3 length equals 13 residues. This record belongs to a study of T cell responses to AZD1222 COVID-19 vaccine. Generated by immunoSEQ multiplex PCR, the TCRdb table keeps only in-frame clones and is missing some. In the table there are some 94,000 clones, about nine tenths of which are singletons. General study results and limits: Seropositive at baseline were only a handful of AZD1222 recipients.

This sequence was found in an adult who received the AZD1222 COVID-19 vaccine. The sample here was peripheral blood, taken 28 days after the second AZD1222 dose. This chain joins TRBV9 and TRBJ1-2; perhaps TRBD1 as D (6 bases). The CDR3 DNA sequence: TGTGCCAGCAGCGTACCAGGGGCAAATGGCTACACCTTC. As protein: CASSVPGANGYTF.